Sequencing of this TCR beta chain was carried out in a study of T-cell memory formation after mild COVID-19. V lost 6 bases to trimming and J lost 6 bases, with 12 bases between them. CDR1 and CDR2 from the germline V gene are SQVTM and ANQGSEA. This CDR3 has 11 amino acids. TCRdb independently ran MiXCR on the 5' RACE reads; one entry per CDR3 protein. The repertoire holds approximately 450,000 distinct CDR3 sequences, with 15% to 20% as singletons. What was sequenced was PBMCs or a T cell subset sorted from them (not recorded which). The receptor's source is an adult woman who had mild COVID-19 (a few samples of this study predate the infection). Cell type and time point are not known. V usage is TRBV29-1 and J usage is TRBJ2-7, with D maybe TRBD1 (6 bases). CDR3 protein: CSVFRGSEQYF. CDR3 bases: TGCAGCGTGTTCAGGGGATCCGAGCAGTACTTC.